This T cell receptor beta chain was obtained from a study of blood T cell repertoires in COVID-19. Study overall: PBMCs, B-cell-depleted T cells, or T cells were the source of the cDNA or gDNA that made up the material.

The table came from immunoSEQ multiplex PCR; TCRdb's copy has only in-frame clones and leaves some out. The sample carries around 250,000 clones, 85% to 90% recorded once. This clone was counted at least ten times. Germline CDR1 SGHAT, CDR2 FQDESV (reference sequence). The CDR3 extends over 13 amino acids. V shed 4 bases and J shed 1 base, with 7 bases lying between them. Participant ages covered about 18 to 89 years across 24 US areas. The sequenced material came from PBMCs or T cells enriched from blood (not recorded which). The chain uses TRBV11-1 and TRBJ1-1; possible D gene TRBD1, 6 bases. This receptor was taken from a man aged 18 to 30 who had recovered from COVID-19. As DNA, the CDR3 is TGTGCCAGCAGCTGGACAGAGAACACTGAAGCTTTCTTT. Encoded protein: CASSWTENTEAFF.